Shown below are 7 T cell receptor beta chains from a single sample sequenced in a study of blood T cell repertoires in COVID-19. The assay was immunoSEQ multiplex PCR, and TCRdb's table has in-frame clones only and misses some. The table lists fewer than 250,000 clones, roughly 83% of them singletons, with about 2.1% in the top ten. Sequencing input: PBMCs or T cells enriched from blood (not recorded which). The receptors come from a woman in her fifties or sixties who had recovered from COVID-19.

V gene TRBV6-6 combines with J gene TRBJ1-3, with D unresolved. This CDR3 is built from 16 residues. Trimming left V 3 bases short and J 0 bases short, with 12 bases between. The germline gives CDR1 MNHNY, CDR2 SVGAGI (reference sequence). CDR3 sequence reads: CASSYGRRSSGNTIYF. CDR3 in DNA: TGTGCCAGCAGTTATGGCAGGAGGAGCTCTGGAAACACCATATATTTT.

The genes are TRBV11-2 and TRBJ2-7; 14 bases fit TRBD2. Trimming took 4 bases from V and 0 from J; bases not matched to a gene: 8. The germline CDR1 and CDR2 sequences are SGHAT and FQNNGV. This CDR3 has 18 residues. As DNA, the CDR3 is TGTGCCAGCAGCTCGCCCGGGACTAGCGGGAGTGGCTCCTACGAGCAGTACTTC. Translation gives CASSSPGTSGSGSYEQYF. Full variable domain (rest looked up from reference TRBV11-2 and TRBJ2-7): EAGVAQSPRYKIIEKRQSVAFWCNPISGHATLYWYQQILGQGPKLLIQFQNNGVVDDSQLPKDRFSAERLKGVDSTLKIQPAKLEDSAVYLCASSSPGTSGSGSYEQYFGPGTRLTVT.

The chain links TRBV5-1 to TRBJ1-4; weak D call: TRBD1 (6 bases). Germline lookup yields CDR1 SGHRS and CDR2 YFSETQ. Trimming removed 0 bases at V and 6 bases at J, with 12 bases between. The CDR3 extends over 15 amino acids. CDR3 coding DNA: TGCGCCAGCAGCTTGGCCGGGCAGGGGCATGAAAAACTGTTTTTT. It codes for CASSLAGQGHEKLFF.

The chain joins TRBV15 to TRBJ2-3, with a tentative D call TRBD2 (5 bases). Germline V gives CDR1 LNHNV, CDR2 YYDKDF (reference sequence). The CDR3 covers 15 residues. With 0 bases removed from V and 2 bases from J, the gap between germline ends came to 9 bases. The CDR3 reads CATSREGSPTDTQYF. As DNA, the CDR3 is TGTGCCACCAGCAGAGAAGGGAGCCCCACAGATACGCAGTATTTT.

This chain joins TRBV3-1 (or the pseudogene TRBV3-2) and TRBJ1-1, with D uncertain. Germline V gives CDR1 LGHDT, CDR2 YNNKEL (reference sequence). Trimming shortened V by 3 bases and J by 1 base, and 6 bases separated the two germline ends. The CDR3 is 13 residues long. In DNA, the CDR3 is TGTGCCAGCAGCCAGTCATGGAACACTGAAGCTTTCTTT. Translated: CASSQSWNTEAFF.

The gene calls are TRBV5-1 and TRBJ1-4; D not certain. This CDR3 region has 15 residues. From germline, CDR1 is SGHRS and CDR2 YFSETQ. The V end was cut by 0 bases, the J end by 0 bases, with 6 bases between. CDR3 coding DNA: TGCGCCAGCAGCTTGGAACAACCAACTAATGAAAAACTGTTTTTT. It specifies CASSLEQPTNEKLFF. Looking up the rest from reference TRBV5-1 and TRBJ1-4 gives the full variable domain: KAGVTQTPRYLIKTRGQQVTLSCSPISGHRSVSWYQQTPGQGLQFLFEYFSETQRNKGNFPGRFSGRQFSNSRSEMNVSTLELGDSALYLCASSLEQPTNEKLFFGSGTQLSVL.

The V and J genes are TRBV7-8 and TRBJ2-7; D may be TRBD1 (5 bases). Trimming pared 3 bases from V and 3 bases from J, leaving 9 bases between. CDR3 length: 13 residues. Per the germline V gene, CDR1 is SGHVS and CDR2 is FQNEAQ. The chain's CDR3 is CASSFDRFYEQYF. The CDR3 nucleotides read TGTGCCAGCAGCTTCGACAGATTCTACGAGCAGTACTTC.